The present TCR beta chain was sequenced within a study of blood T cell repertoires in COVID-19. TCRdb's copy holds only in-frame clones and misses some; the assay was immunoSEQ multiplex PCR. The table lists roughly 49,000 clones, roughly nine tenths of them singletons. Germline V lookup: CDR1 SGDLS, CDR2 YYNGEE. This CDR3 is built from 14 residues. The V gene end was trimmed by 3 bases and the J gene end by 6 bases; junction bases not matched to a gene: 7. V and J are TRBV9 and TRBJ1-2; TRBD1 agrees at 8 bases. The sample was peripheral blood. The origin of this receptor is a human donor in a cohort sampled during active COVID-19. As DNA, the CDR3 is TGTGCCAGCAGCGCCGCCCAGGGGGCCAATGGCTACACCTTC. Translating gives CASSAAQGANGYTF.